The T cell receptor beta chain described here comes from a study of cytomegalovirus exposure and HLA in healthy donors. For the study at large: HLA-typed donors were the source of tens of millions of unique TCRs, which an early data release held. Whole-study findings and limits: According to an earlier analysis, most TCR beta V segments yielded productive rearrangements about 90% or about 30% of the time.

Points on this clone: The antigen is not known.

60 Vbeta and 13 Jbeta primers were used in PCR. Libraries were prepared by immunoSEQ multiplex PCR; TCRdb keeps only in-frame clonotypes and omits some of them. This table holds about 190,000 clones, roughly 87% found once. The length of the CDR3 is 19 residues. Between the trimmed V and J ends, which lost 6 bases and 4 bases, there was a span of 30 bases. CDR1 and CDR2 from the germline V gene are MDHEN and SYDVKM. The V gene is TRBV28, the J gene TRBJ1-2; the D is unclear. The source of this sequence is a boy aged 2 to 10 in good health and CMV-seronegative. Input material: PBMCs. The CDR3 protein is CASSPGRGVAGDWTYGYTF. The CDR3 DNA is TGTGCCAGCAGCCCTGGACGGGGAGTGGCGGGTGATTGGACCTATGGCTACACCTTC.